One sample yielded the 23 T cell receptor beta chains listed below, sequenced in a study of blood T cell repertoires in COVID-19. TCRdb's table, derived via immunoSEQ multiplex PCR, lists solely in-frame clones and lacks some. The sample has roughly 97,000 clones; 91% are singletons. Sequencing used peripheral blood. These receptors were taken from a human donor in a cohort sampled during active COVID-19.

V usage is TRBV5-1 and J usage is TRBJ2-1; 11 positions match TRBD2. The V and J ends lost 0 bases and 7 bases, in that order; junction bases with no gene match: 3. The CDR3 is 15 residues long. The germline CDR1 and CDR2 sequences are SGHRS and YFSETQ. CDR3 nucleotides: TGCGCCAGCAGCTTGGTTACTAGCGGGAGAAATGAGCAGTTCTTC. This gives the protein CASSLVTSGRNEQFF.

This chain uses TRBV5-1 with TRBJ1-5, with 8 bases matching TRBD1. CDR1 is SGHRS and CDR2 is YFSETQ in the germline V gene. The CDR3 is made up of 15 amino acids. Germline trimming cut 2 bases from V and 3 bases from J; bases unmatched to any gene: 4. The CDR3: CASSFGGQVNQPQHF. The CDR3 nucleotides read TGCGCCAGCAGCTTTGGGGGACAGGTCAATCAGCCCCAGCATTTT.

The chain uses TRBV5-1 and TRBJ2-1, with D maybe TRBD2 (6 bases). V was trimmed by 4 bases and J by 8 bases, leaving 25 bases between them. The CDR3 extends over 17 amino acids. CDR1 is SGHRS, CDR2 YFSETQ, per germline. CDR3 amino acids: CASSKIGASVGGHEQFF. The CDR3 DNA reads TGCGCCAGCAGCAAAATAGGGGCCTCGGTCGGAGGGCATGAGCAGTTCTTC. Complete variable domain (other parts from reference TRBV5-1 and TRBJ2-1): KAGVTQTPRYLIKTRGQQVTLSCSPISGHRSVSWYQQTPGQGLQFLFEYFSETQRNKGNFPGRFSGRQFSNSRSEMNVSTLELGDSALYLCASSKIGASVGGHEQFFGPGTRLTVL.

This rearrangement joins TRBV9 to TRBJ1-2, with D hard to call. The CDR3 length is 13 residues. V was trimmed by 3 bases and J by 0 bases, leaving 6 bases between them. From germline, CDR1 is SGDLS and CDR2 YYNGEE. The CDR3 DNA is TGTGCCAGCAGCGCGTCAGCTAACTATGGCTACACCTTC. This translates into CASSASANYGYTF. Variable domain in full (rest from reference TRBV9 and TRBJ1-2): DSGVTQTPKHLITATGQRVTLRCSPRSGDLSVYWYQQSLDQGLQFLIQYYNGEERAKGNILERFSAQQFPDLHSELNLSSLELGDSALYFCASSASANYGYTFGSGTRLTVV.

CDR3 bases: TGTGCCTGGAGTGTAACCGGCGGTATCCAAGAGACCCAGTACTTC. Protein: CAWSVTGGIQETQYF. The V gene is TRBV30, the J gene TRBJ2-5; no clear D gene. The CDR3 is 15 amino acids. With 0 bases removed from V and 1 base from J, the gap between germline ends came to 12 bases. Germline lookup yields CDR1 GTSNPN and CDR2 SVGIG (reference sequence).

The chain joins TRBV5-5 to TRBJ2-7; the D gene is possibly TRBD1 (5 bases). V lost 2 bases, J lost 5 bases, and 14 bases lay in between. Germline V CDR1 and CDR2: SGHKS, YYEKEE (reference sequence). This CDR3 spans 14 amino acids. The CDR3 protein is CASSFGQGIHEQYF. In DNA, the CDR3 is TGTGCCAGCAGCTTCGGGCAGGGAATCCACGAGCAGTACTTC.

The rearrangement joins TRBV4-3 to TRBJ2-5, with a possible D match to TRBD2 (6 bases). The CDR3 contains 15 residues. The germline gives CDR1 LGHNA, CDR2 YSLEER. Deletions cut 1 base from V and 2 bases from J, with 11 bases between. The CDR3 DNA is TGCGCCAGCAGCCAAGGACCGGGGACTCAAGAGACCCAGTACTTC. Translation: CASSQGPGTQETQYF.

The chain is built from TRBV28 and TRBJ2-7; TRBD2 might be the D (5 bases). From germline, CDR1 is MDHEN and CDR2 SYDVKM. The germline V and J ends were trimmed by 5 bases and 9 bases, with 14 bases remaining between them. The CDR3 runs to 12 residues. CDR3: CASSRLPRGQYF. In nucleotides, the CDR3 is TGTGCCAGCAGTCGCCTACCTCGGGGGCAGTACTTC.

This chain connects TRBV9 to TRBJ2-7; 7 bases align to TRBD1. The CDR3 extends over 13 amino acids. V dropped 3 bases and J dropped 2; count of bases not matched to a gene: 2. The germline V gene encodes CDR1 SGDLS and CDR2 YYNGEE. CDR3: CASSGQGAYEQYF. Written as DNA, the CDR3 is TGTGCCAGCAGCGGGCAGGGGGCCTACGAGCAGTACTTC.

This chain links TRBV2 with TRBJ2-1, with 7 nucleotides matching TRBD2. The V and J ends lost 7 bases and 6 bases, in that order; junction bases with no gene match: 12. The CDR3 spans 15 residues. Germline CDR1 is SNHLY and CDR2 is FYNNEI. CDR3 coding DNA: TGTGCCAGCAAAAAAAGCGGGGTATGGGTCAATGAGCAGTTCTTC. Amino acids: CASKKSGVWVNEQFF.

The chain links TRBV7-8 to TRBJ2-7; D is possibly TRBD1 (5 bases). Germline CDR1 is SGHVS and CDR2 is FQNEAQ. This CDR3 spans 14 amino acids. Trimming pared 5 bases from V and 2 bases from J, leaving 13 bases between. The CDR3 nucleotides read TGTGCCAGCAGCGTGACAGTTTCGGCCTACGAGCAGTACTTC. Encoded protein: CASSVTVSAYEQYF.

The CDR3 sequence is CASSERGYNEQFF. DNA of the CDR3: TGCGCCAGCAGTGAGAGGGGATACAATGAGCAGTTCTTC. J is TRBJ2-1 and V is TRBV10-1; a possible D gene is TRBD1 (5 bases). The germline CDR1 and CDR2 sequences are WNHNN and SYGVQD (reference sequence). The CDR3 covers 13 residues. With 2 bases removed from V and 4 bases from J, the gap between germline ends came to 6 bases.

The V gene is TRBV9, the J gene TRBJ2-7; 9 bases are shared with TRBD1. The junction had 4 bases not matched to a gene; V was cut back by 3 bases and J by 0 bases. Per germline, CDR1 SGDLS and CDR2 YYNGEE. The length of the CDR3 is 15 residues. This CDR3 reads CASSAWTGASYEQYF. The CDR3 nucleotides are TGTGCCAGCAGCGCCTGGACAGGGGCCTCCTACGAGCAGTACTTC.

The chain joins TRBV7-9 to TRBJ1-1; 9 bases fit TRBD1. The J segment lost 6 bases and the V segment lost 5 bases, leaving 7 bases of the junction unmatched. This CDR3 comprises 14 residues. Per germline, CDR1 SEHNR and CDR2 FQNEAQ (reference sequence). CDR3 DNA sequence: TGTGCCAGCAGCCTCGGGACAGGGTGGGCTGAAGCTTTCTTT. Translated: CASSLGTGWAEAFF.

This chain links TRBV18 with TRBJ2-4; D is uncertain. The V gene lost 3 bases and the J gene lost 0 bases, with 15 bases spanning the gap. This CDR3 is built from 17 residues. Germline V gives CDR1 KGHSH, CDR2 LQKENI. In DNA, the CDR3 is TGTGCCAGCTCACCGCAGGCGAAGAGTCTAGCCAAAAACATTCAGTACTTC. Amino acid sequence: CASSPQAKSLAKNIQYF.

This chain connects TRBV4-1 to TRBJ1-4, with D possibly matching TRBD1 (6 bases). The V and J ends lost 3 bases and 8 bases respectively, with 13 bases between them. Germline CDR1 is MGHRA and CDR2 is YSYEKL. The CDR3 contains 14 residues. Here the CDR3 DNA reads TGCGCCAGCAGCCACCCAGGGGAAAGGGAAAAACTGTTTTTT. This translates into CASSHPGEREKLFF.

The rearrangement joins TRBV6-6 to TRBJ1-2; 9 bases are shared with TRBD1. V lost 6 bases to trimming and J lost 6 bases; unmatched junction nucleotides: 2. This CDR3 comprises 12 residues. Germline V lookup: CDR1 MNHNY, CDR2 SVGAGI (reference sequence). The DNA of the CDR3 is TGTGCCAGCAGGACAGGGGGGGATGGCTACACCTTC. Amino acids: CASRTGGDGYTF.

The chain is built from TRBV24-1 and TRBJ2-1; 10 bases line up with TRBD2. V lost 5 bases and J lost 6; bases outside the gene matches: 6. This CDR3 has 15 residues. Germline lookup yields CDR1 KGHDR and CDR2 SFDVKD. The CDR3 reads CATSVAGLASNEQFF. CDR3 nucleotides: TGTGCCACCAGTGTTGCGGGACTAGCGTCCAATGAGCAGTTCTTC.

The V gene is TRBV24-1, the J gene TRBJ2-2, with D hard to call. The germline V gene has CDR1 KGHDR and CDR2 SFDVKD. The V and J ends lost 2 bases and 1 base respectively, with 10 bases between them. This CDR3 is built from 16 residues. Here the CDR3 DNA reads TGTGCCACCAGTGATTCTCAGGTGGGGAACACCGGGGAGCTGTTTTTT. Translation: CATSDSQVGNTGELFF.

This clone was seen more than once but under ten times. V is TRBV4-2 and J is TRBJ2-7; D is undetermined. Germline V gene data show CDR1 as LGHNA and CDR2 as YNFKEQ. There are 15 residues in the CDR3. V gave up 1 base and J gave up 2 bases, with 12 bases separating them. The CDR3 loop is CASSQGQAGTYEQYF. The CDR3 bases are TGTGCCAGCAGCCAAGGTCAGGCAGGCACCTACGAGCAGTACTTC.

This sequence joins TRBV6-5 and TRBJ2-3; TRBD1 is a possible D gene (6 bases). Per germline, CDR1 MNHEY and CDR2 SVGAGI. The CDR3 has 15 residues. The ends were cut back, 4 bases at V and 11 bases at J, with 22 bases in the middle. CDR3 nucleotide sequence: TGTGCCAGCAGTTCTGGGGGCCGCCCGAGGGAAATGCAGTATTTT. Translated: CASSSGGRPREMQYF.

This chain links TRBV29-1 with TRBJ2-7, with D perhaps matching TRBD2 (5 bases). CDR3 length equals 12 residues. Germline V gives CDR1 SQVTM, CDR2 ANQGSEA. V lost 7 bases and J 6 bases, leaving 16 bases between the germline ends. Here the CDR3 reads CSAIGDNGEQYF. In DNA, the CDR3 is TGCAGCGCGATCGGGGATAACGGCGAGCAGTACTTC.

The gene calls are TRBV6-2 or TRBV6-3 and TRBJ1-5, with 7 bases lining up with TRBD1. CDR3 length equals 16 residues. Germline lookup yields CDR1 MNHEY and CDR2 SVGEGT. With V trimmed by 0 bases and J by 2 bases, 4 bases remained unmatched. CDR3 sequence (DNA): TGTGCCAGCAGTTACTCGACCCAGGGGGGCAATCAGCCCCAGCATTTT. It yields the protein CASSYSTQGGNQPQHF.